These 15 T cell receptor beta chains were all obtained from the same sample, sequenced in a study of blood T cell repertoires in COVID-19. Profiling relied on immunoSEQ multiplex PCR, and the TCRdb table lists in-frame clones only, not all of them. Among 300,000 to 350,000 clones listed, around 91% were seen once. The sequenced sample was peripheral blood. These receptors were taken from a middle-aged woman with COVID-19, enrolled during active disease.

The chain has TRBV5-1 and TRBJ1-3, with D uncertain. CDR1 and CDR2 (germline): SGHRS, YFSETQ. The CDR3 length is 15 residues. V was shortened by 3 bases and J by 4 bases, with 14 bases between the two germline ends. The CDR3 is CASSSGIMSGNTIYF. As DNA, the CDR3 is TGCGCCAGCAGCTCGGGGATTATGTCCGGAAACACCATATATTTT.

The chain combines TRBV9 with TRBJ2-2; TRBD1 agrees at 10 bases. The CDR3 is 15 amino acids. Germline values: CDR1 SGDLS, CDR2 YYNGEE. The junction had 6 bases not matched to a gene; V was cut back by 4 bases and J by 6 bases. The CDR3 loop reads CASSPWTGGAGELFF. CDR3 DNA sequence: TGTGCCAGCAGCCCCTGGACAGGGGGTGCCGGGGAGCTGTTTTTT.

In DNA form, the CDR3 reads TGTGCCTGGGGACAGGGACTTTATAATTCACCCCTCCACTTT. Its translation is CAWGQGLYNSPLHF. The chain recombines TRBV30 with TRBJ1-6; 8 positions agree with TRBD1. CDR1 is GTSNPN, CDR2 SVGIG, per germline (reference sequence). The CDR3 consists of 14 residues. V dropped 5 bases and J dropped 4; count of bases not matched to a gene: 4.

J is TRBJ1-3 and V is TRBV27; TRBD1 matches at 9 bases. Germline assignment: CDR1 MNHEY and CDR2 SMNVEV (reference sequence). The CDR3 sequence is 15 residues long. V lost 5 bases and J lost 3; bases outside the gene matches: 5. The CDR3 reads CASSPGTGSGNTIYF. DNA for the CDR3: TGTGCCAGCAGTCCGGGGACAGGGAGTGGAAACACCATATATTTT.

The chain has TRBV28 and TRBJ1-5, with D tentatively TRBD1 (5 bases). Germline loops: CDR1 MDHEN, CDR2 SYDVKM. This CDR3 has 12 amino acids. Trimming removed 5 bases from V and 7 bases from J, with 9 bases in between. For the CDR3, the DNA is TGTGCCAGCAGTCAGGGTGGCCAGCCCCAGCATTTT. Translated: CASSQGGQPQHF.

The chain recombines TRBV28 with TRBJ2-7; D remains ambiguous. Germline CDR1 and CDR2: MDHEN and SYDVKM. V lost 2 bases and J lost 6, with 14 bases in between. The CDR3 loop spans 14 amino acids. The chain's CDR3 is CASSLRYSTSEQYF. DNA for the CDR3: TGTGCCAGCAGTTTAAGATACAGCACTTCCGAGCAGTACTTC.

V usage is TRBV18 and J usage is TRBJ1-1, with TRBD1 as a possible D gene (5 bases). Trimming pared 4 bases from V and 5 bases from J, leaving 14 bases between. This CDR3 spans 14 amino acids. CDR1 and CDR2 from the germline V gene are KGHSH and LQKENI. CDR3: CASSLKEGRTEAFF. CDR3 DNA: TGTGCCAGCTCACTAAAAGAGGGGAGGACTGAAGCTTTCTTT.

The chain uses TRBV15 and TRBJ2-5, with TRBD2 matching over 14 bases. Per the germline V gene, CDR1 is LNHNV and CDR2 is YYDKDF (reference sequence). The CDR3 totals 18 residues. With V trimmed by 3 bases and J by 1 base, 7 bases remained unmatched. This chain's CDR3 is CATSRGGTSGGRQETQYF. Here the CDR3 DNA reads TGTGCCACCAGCAGGGGCGGGACTAGCGGGGGCCGCCAAGAGACCCAGTACTTC.

The chain is built from TRBV5-8 and TRBJ2-7, with D maybe TRBD1 (5 bases). The CDR3 extends over 15 amino acids. Germline V gene lookup returns CDR1 SGHTS and CDR2 YDEGEE. Trimming removed 4 bases from V and 2 bases from J, with 16 bases in between. The CDR3 nucleotides read TGTGCCAGCAGCCGAACAGGCCGTTCCACCTACGAGCAGTACTTC. This encodes CASSRTGRSTYEQYF. The entire variable domain, with the rest obtained from reference TRBV5-8 and TRBJ2-7, is as follows: EAGVTQSPTHLIKTRGQQATLRCSPISGHTSVYWYQQALGLGLQFLLWYDEGEERNRGNFPPRFSGRQFPNYSSELNVNALELEDSALYLCASSRTGRSTYEQYFGPGTRLTVT.

This chain uses TRBV4-3 with TRBJ2-1; 11 nucleotides match TRBD2. The CDR3 runs to 18 residues. The J segment lost 0 bases and the V segment lost 1 base, leaving 5 bases of the junction unmatched. The germline V gene has CDR1 LGHNA and CDR2 YSLEER. The CDR3 DNA follows: TGCGCCAGCAGCCAAGGAGTAGCGGGAGGGCCCTCCTACAATGAGCAGTTCTTC. This translates into CASSQGVAGGPSYNEQFF.

V and J are TRBV2 and TRBJ1-5; D gene ambiguous. V lost 6 bases, J lost 0 bases, and 12 bases lay in between. The CDR3 is made up of 15 amino acids. Germline V gives CDR1 SNHLY, CDR2 FYNNEI. The DNA for the CDR3 is TGTGCCAGCAGACTACCGTCCAATAGCAATCAGCCCCAGCATTTT. It is translated as CASRLPSNSNQPQHF.

This chain uses TRBV28 with TRBJ2-7; 12 bases agree with TRBD2. J gave up 3 bases and V 5 bases, and 5 bases lay outside the gene matches. CDR1 MDHEN and CDR2 SYDVKM come from the germline V gene. This CDR3 comprises 15 residues. CDR3 amino acids: CASSRGLAGNYEQYF. CDR3 nucleotides: TGTGCCAGCAGTAGAGGACTAGCGGGGAACTACGAGCAGTACTTC.

The rearrangement joins TRBV9 to TRBJ2-1; D unresolved. Trimming pared 4 bases from V and 5 bases from J, leaving 10 bases between. CDR3 length: 13 residues. Germline values: CDR1 SGDLS, CDR2 YYNGEE. The CDR3 loop reads CASSPGPDNEQFF. CDR3 coding DNA: TGTGCCAGCAGCCCTGGGCCGGACAATGAGCAGTTCTTC.

This rearrangement joins TRBV24-1 to TRBJ2-7; 8 bases agree with TRBD1. The CDR3 is made up of 14 amino acids. The V and J ends lost 4 bases and 5 bases, in that order; junction bases with no gene match: 6. Germline CDR1 and CDR2: KGHDR and SFDVKD. CDR3 protein: CATSDPWTGNEQYF. The DNA for the CDR3 is TGTGCCACCAGTGACCCTTGGACAGGGAACGAGCAGTACTTC.

The chain employs TRBV7-9 and TRBJ2-5; D remains ambiguous. The V end lost 4 bases, the J end lost 2 bases, and 5 bases lay between the germline ends. This CDR3 spans 12 amino acids. Germline V lookup: CDR1 SEHNR, CDR2 FQNEAQ (reference sequence). The DNA of the CDR3 is TGTGCCAGCAGCTCTATTCAAGAGACCCAGTACTTC. Translated, it gives CASSSIQETQYF.